The 21 T cell receptor beta chains in this list originate from one sample, sequenced in a study of CD8+CD57+ T cells in acquired aplastic anemia. Patients who underwent sequencing had shown CD8+CD57+ cell expansion by flow cytometry. TCR beta VDJ and CDR3 profiles were obtained from a genomic DNA template. TCRdb redid the calling of the reads with MiXCR, one entry per CDR3 protein. The table has about 160,000 distinct CDR3 sequences, roughly two thirds seen once. The sample taken for sequencing was sorted CD4+, CD8+, or CD8+CD57+ T cells (not recorded which) from PBMCs. The origin of the receptors is a human donor with aplastic anemia.

This sequence joins TRBV13 and TRBJ2-7; unclear D gene. V gave up 5 bases and J gave up 0 bases, with 11 bases separating them. Germline CDR1 is PRHDT and CDR2 is FYEKMQ (reference sequence). The CDR3 runs to 14 residues. The CDR3 spells CASSPRRNSYEQYF. The DNA of the CDR3 is TGTGCCAGCAGCCCCCGACGGAACTCCTACGAGCAGTACTTC.

This clonotype was detected once. CDR3 sequence reads: CATSRERDRGTDTQYF. For the CDR3, the DNA is TGTGCCACCAGCAGAGAGCGGGACAGGGGCACAGATACGCAGTATTTT. The V call is TRBV15, the J call TRBJ2-3; 9 bases align to TRBD1. The V segment lost 0 bases and the J segment 1 base; nucleotides outside the gene matches: 2. CDR3 length equals 16 residues. Germline assignment: CDR1 LNHNV and CDR2 YYDKDF (reference sequence).

V gene TRBV6-6 combines with J gene TRBJ2-2; D is perhaps TRBD1 or TRBD2 (5 bases each). The V gene lost 2 bases and the J gene lost 7 bases, with 14 bases spanning the gap. Germline loops: CDR1 MNHNY, CDR2 SVGAGI (reference sequence). The CDR3 has 15 amino acids. CDR3 nucleotide sequence: TGTGCCAGCAGTTACGGGGGAGTGAGGGTCGGGGAGCTGTTTTTT. Translation gives CASSYGGVRVGELFF.

This clonotype was seen a handful of times. V and J are TRBV19 and TRBJ2-7; no clear D. The germline gives CDR1 LNHDA, CDR2 SQIVND (reference sequence). Deletions cut 0 bases from V and 4 bases from J, with 7 bases between. The CDR3 consists of 13 residues. The CDR3 DNA sequence: TGTGCCAGTAGTATAGATCTTCCGTACGAGCAGTACTTC. Protein: CASSIDLPYEQYF.

The chain recombines TRBV15 with TRBJ1-6, with D tentatively TRBD1 (6 bases). Germline V gene data show CDR1 as LNHNV and CDR2 as YYDKDF (reference sequence). V lost 5 bases to trimming and J lost 4 bases, with 9 bases between them. The CDR3 is made up of 14 amino acids. CDR3 sequence (DNA): TGTGCCACCAGCGTCCAGGGGTATAATTCACCCCTCCACTTT. Its protein product is CATSVQGYNSPLHF. Together with reference TRBV15 and TRBJ1-6, the CDR3 gives the full variable domain: DAMVIQNPRYQVTQFGKPVTLSCSQTLNHNVMYWYQQKSSQAPKLLFHYYDKDFNNEADTPDNFQSRRPNTSFCFLDIRSPGLGDTAMYLCATSVQGYNSPLHFGNGTRLTVT.

The chain links TRBV6-6 to TRBJ1-1, with D uncertain. The V end was cut by 2 bases, the J end by 7 bases, with 8 bases between. The CDR3 totals 12 residues. The germline V gene encodes CDR1 MNHNY and CDR2 SVGAGI (reference sequence). CDR3 bases: TGTGCCAGCAGTTACGCGGATAATGAAGCTTTCTTT. It yields the protein CASSYADNEAFF.

The chain uses TRBV7-8 and TRBJ1-1, with TRBD1 as a possible D gene (6 bases). Germline assignment: CDR1 SGHVS and CDR2 FQNEAQ. The CDR3 runs to 14 residues. Trimming stripped 5 bases from V and 3 bases from J, with 13 bases between. The CDR3 nucleotides read TGTGCCAGCAGCCCCGAGGGGGAAGACACTGAAGCTTTCTTT. Protein sequence: CASSPEGEDTEAFF.

Turning to this clonotype: One end of the junction fails to match germline, which may point to a read error. This chain joins TRBV6-1 and TRBJ1-1; 7 bases align to TRBD1. CDR3 length equals 15 residues. CDR1 is MNHNS and CDR2 is SASEGT in the germline V gene. The CDR3 region is CACRDDRDDGTEAFF. In DNA, the CDR3 is TGTGCCTGCAGAGACGACAGGGACGATGGCACTGAAGCTTTCTTT.

This chain connects TRBV5-1 to TRBJ2-7; 8 bases align to TRBD1. V lost 0 bases and J lost 5; bases outside the gene matches: 7. This CDR3 has 15 residues. Germline CDR1 SGHRS, CDR2 YFSETQ. CDR3 amino acids: CASSLGTGGIHEQYF. In DNA, the CDR3 is TGCGCCAGCAGCTTGGGAACAGGGGGTATCCACGAGCAGTACTTC.

This clonotype showed up just a few times. The rearrangement links TRBV29-1 to TRBJ2-3; 9 bases map to TRBD1. CDR3 length equals 13 residues. CDR1 SQVTM and CDR2 ANQGSEA come from the germline V gene. The ends lost 7 bases at V and 2 bases at J; junction bases unmatched: 4. Here the CDR3 reads CSATGGLTDTQYF. The CDR3 region has the DNA TGCAGCGCAACAGGGGGCCTCACAGATACGCAGTATTTT.

The chain links TRBV20-1 to TRBJ2-3; tentatively, D is TRBD1 (5 bases). In germline, CDR1 is DFQATT, CDR2 SNEGSKA (reference sequence). This CDR3 spans 15 amino acids. The V end was cut by 0 bases, the J end by 0 bases, with 10 bases between. The DNA of the CDR3 is TGCAGTGCTAGAGACAGGGCGACTAGCACAGATACGCAGTATTTT. Residues: CSARDRATSTDTQYF.

V and J are TRBV7-9 and TRBJ1-4; D gene unclear. The CDR3 length is 12 residues. Germline CDR1 and CDR2: SEHNR and FQNEAQ (reference sequence). The V end lost 5 bases, the J end lost 8 bases, and 9 bases lay between the germline ends. CDR3 sequence (DNA): TGTGCCAGCAGCCCTAGTAAGGAAAAACTGTTTTTT. It yields the protein CASSPSKEKLFF.

The chain couples TRBV10-3 to TRBJ1-1; perhaps TRBD1 as D (5 bases). Germline CDR1 ENHRY, CDR2 SYGVKD. The CDR3 is 14 amino acids. V was trimmed by 2 bases and J by 6 bases, leaving 13 bases between them. DNA for the CDR3: TGTGCCATCAGTGAGGGAACGACAGAGGCTGAAGCTTTCTTT. Protein product: CAISEGTTEAEAFF.

The genes are TRBV7-2 and TRBJ1-5, with D tentatively TRBD1 (6 bases). Trimming shortened V by 4 bases and J by 4 bases, and 8 bases separated the two germline ends. The V gene's germline CDR1 is SGHTA and CDR2 FQGNSA. The CDR3 covers 13 residues. The CDR3 here is CASSYRDNQPQHF. Here the CDR3 DNA reads TGTGCCAGCAGCTACAGGGATAATCAGCCCCAGCATTTT.

The V gene is TRBV12-3 or TRBV12-4, the J gene TRBJ1-5; a weak D match, TRBD1 (5 bases). V lost 5 bases and J 5 bases, leaving 13 bases between the germline ends. The CDR3 has 14 amino acids. Here the CDR3 reads CASSLGVGHQPQHF. CDR3 sequence (DNA): TGTGCCAGCAGTCTGGGGGTAGGTCATCAGCCCCAGCATTTT.

This chain links TRBV10-3 with TRBJ2-4; the match to TRBD1 covers 10 bases. V trimming: 6 bases; J trimming: 8 bases; junction bases outside the gene matches: 7. The CDR3 is 14 amino acids. CDR1 ENHRY and CDR2 SYGVKD come from the germline V gene. CDR3 in DNA: TGTGCCATCAGGGGGACAGGGGAGTGGGACATTCAGTACTTC. This encodes CAIRGTGEWDIQYF.

The chain combines TRBV15 with TRBJ2-3; D is unclear. This CDR3 contains 14 residues. Germline CDR1 and CDR2: LNHNV and YYDKDF (reference sequence). V gave up 3 bases and J gave up 6 bases, with 13 bases separating them. CDR3 loop: CATSSDHVGDTQYF. The DNA of the CDR3 is TGTGCCACCAGCAGTGACCACGTCGGGGATACGCAGTATTTT.

As for this clonotype: Sequence at one end of the junction differs from germline and may be a read error. The chain uses TRBV7-9 and TRBJ2-1; D remains unclear. Germline CDR1 reads SEHNR; CDR2 reads FQNEAQ (reference sequence). The length of the CDR3 is 15 residues. CDR3 sequence: CASSLAFASYNEQFF. Written as DNA, the CDR3 is TGCGCCAGCAGCTTGGCTTTTGCTTCCTACAATGAGCAGTTCTTC.

The rearrangement uses TRBV15 and TRBJ1-1, with TRBD1 matching 8 bases. Trimming at V came to 9 bases and at J to 5 bases, leaving 8 bases not matched to a gene. Germline CDR1 is LNHNV and CDR2 is YYDKDF (reference sequence). The CDR3 totals 13 residues. The CDR3 region is CATTTGVRTEAFF. CDR3 DNA sequence: TGTGCCACAACGACAGGGGTAAGGACTGAAGCTTTCTTT.

This rearrangement joins TRBV2 to TRBJ1-5; TRBD1 might be the D (5 bases). Trimming cost V 5 bases and J 3 bases, with 14 bases left between them. Looked up from germline, CDR1 is SNHLY and CDR2 is FYNNEI. The CDR3 runs to 15 residues. CDR3 DNA: TGTGCCAGCAGTTCCGCGCAGGGATACAATCAGCCCCAGCATTTT. It translates to CASSSAQGYNQPQHF.

The V call is TRBV29-1, the J call TRBJ1-2; no firm D call. The CDR3 totals 10 residues. V was cut by 6 bases and J by 3 bases, with 5 bases left in between. Germline V CDR1 and CDR2: SQVTM, ANQGSEA. The CDR3 here is CSVLDYGYTF. The CDR3 nucleotides are TGCAGCGTCTTAGACTATGGCTACACCTTC.